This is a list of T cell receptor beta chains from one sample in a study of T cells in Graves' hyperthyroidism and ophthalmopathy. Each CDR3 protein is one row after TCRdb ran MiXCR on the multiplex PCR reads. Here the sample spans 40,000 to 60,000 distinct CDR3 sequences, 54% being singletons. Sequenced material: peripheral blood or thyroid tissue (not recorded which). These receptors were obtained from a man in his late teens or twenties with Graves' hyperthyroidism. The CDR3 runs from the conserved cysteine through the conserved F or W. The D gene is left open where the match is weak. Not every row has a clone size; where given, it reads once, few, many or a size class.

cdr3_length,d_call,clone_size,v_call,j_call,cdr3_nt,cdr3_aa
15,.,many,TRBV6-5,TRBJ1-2,TGTGCCAGCAAGATCGGTTTGGGCTCTAACTATGGCTACACCTTC,CASKIGLGSNYGYTF
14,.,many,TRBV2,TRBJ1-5,TGTGCCAGCAGTGACGGGGATAGCAATCAGCCCCAGCATTTT,CASSDGDSNQPQHF
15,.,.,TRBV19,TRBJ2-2,TGTGCCAGTACTAGCGAGATGACGAACACCGGGGAGCTGTTTTTT,CASTSEMTNTGELFF
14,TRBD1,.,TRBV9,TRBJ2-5,TGTGCCAGCAGCGTAGAGGGGGCTCAAGAGACCCAGTACTTC,CASSVEGAQETQYF
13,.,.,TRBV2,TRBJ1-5,TGTGCCAGCAGACAGGATAGCAATCAGCCCCAGCATTTT,CASRQDSNQPQHF
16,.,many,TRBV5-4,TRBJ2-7,TGTGCCAGCAGCTTGCTCCCCTACAGCTACGCATACGAGCAGTACTTC,CASSLLPYSYAYEQYF
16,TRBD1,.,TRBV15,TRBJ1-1,TGTGCCACCAGCAGCGCAATGTACGGGACAGACCTTGAAGCTTTCTTT,CATSSAMYGTDLEAFF
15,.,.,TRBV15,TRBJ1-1,TGTGCCACCAGCAGCTTAACGTCCGGTAACACTGAAGCTTTCTTT,CATSSLTSGNTEAFF
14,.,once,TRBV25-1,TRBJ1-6,TGTGCCAGCACCCCAGGGGCTGGAAATTCACCCCTCCACTTT,CASTPGAGNSPLHF
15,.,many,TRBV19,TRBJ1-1,TGTGCCACCCAGGCAGGGTTTGGGGTGAACACTGAAGCTTTCTTT,CATQAGFGVNTEAFF
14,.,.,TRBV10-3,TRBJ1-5,TGTGCCATCAGTGACAGGGGTAGCAATCAGCCCCAGCATTTT,CAISDRGSNQPQHF